A selection of T cell receptor beta chains follows, all from one sample in a study of CD8 T cells in Susac syndrome. One entry per CDR3 protein, called by TCRdb with MiXCR from the immunoSEQ multiplex PCR reads. This sample carries some 140,000 distinct CDR3 sequences, 95% of them seen once, and the ten largest clones take approximately 0.17%. The sequencing sample was made of CD8+ T cells from PBMCs. Every receptor here comes from a human donor with Susac syndrome. Each CDR3 is given with its conserved first and last residue. A D gene is named only where the DNA matches it firmly. Rows give clone size only sometimes, using once, few, many, or a class for an expanded clone.

>-|TRBJ2-5|-|TRBV28
CASSQDSPEEYF
TGTGCCAGCAGTCAGGACAGCCCCGAGGAGTACTTC
>-|TRBJ1-5|-|TRBV2
CASSEFGGMQPQHF
TGTGCCAGCAGTGAATTTGGGGGAATGCAGCCCCAGCATTTT
>-|TRBJ1-5|TRBD1|TRBV29-1
CSVSGQGSNQPQHF
TGCAGCGTCTCCGGACAGGGCAGCAATCAGCCCCAGCATTTT
>-|TRBJ2-7|-|TRBV27
CASSHDLYEQYF
TGTGCCAGCAGTCACGACCTCTACGAGCAGTACTTC
>-|TRBJ1-2|TRBD1|TRBV5-1
CASSPGQDGYTF
TGCGCCAGCAGCCCCGGACAGGATGGCTACACCTTC
>-|TRBJ2-7|-|TRBV20-1
CSARDTLSGSSYEQYF
TGCAGTGCTAGGGATACACTGAGTGGGAGCTCCTACGAGCAGTACTTC
>-|TRBJ2-3|TRBD2|TRBV20-1
CSARDLLAGGTDTQYF
TGCAGTGCTAGAGATCTGCTAGCGGGAGGCACAGATACGCAGTATTTT
>-|TRBJ2-1|-|TRBV12-3/TRBV12-4
CASNETPYNEQFF
TGTGCCAGCAACGAAACACCCTACAATGAGCAGTTCTTC
>-|TRBJ2-5|TRBD2|TRBV24-1
CATSDPTSGRDQETQYF
TGTGCCACCAGTGACCCGACTAGCGGGAGGGATCAAGAGACCCAGTACTTC
>-|TRBJ1-1|TRBD1|TRBV20-1
CSAISGTGGSDEAFF
TGCAGTGCTATCTCCGGGACAGGGGGCTCCGATGAAGCTTTCTTT
>-|TRBJ2-6|-|TRBV5-1
CASSRDLGELDSGANVLTF
TGCGCCAGCAGCCGGGATCTCGGTGAATTGGACTCTGGGGCCAACGTCCTGACTTTC
>-|TRBJ1-3|-|TRBV30
CAWDSGNTIYF
TGTGCCTGGGACAGCGGAAACACCATATATTTT
>-|TRBJ2-2|-|TRBV9
CASSVGGNDGELFF
TGTGCCAGCAGCGTGGGCGGGAACGACGGGGAGCTGTTTTTT
>-|TRBJ2-2|TRBD2|TRBV5-4
CASSPSSGWTSGELFF
TGTGCCAGCAGCCCTTCTAGCGGGTGGACCTCGGGGGAGCTGTTTTTT
>-|TRBJ2-3|-|TRBV9
CASSAADDTQYF
TGTGCCAGCAGCGCCGCCGATGATACGCAGTATTTT
>-|TRBJ2-2|-|TRBV24-1
CATSERGMLFF
TGTGCCACCAGTGAACGGGGGATGCTGTTTTTT
>-|TRBJ2-1|-|TRBV11-2
CASSGFEQFF
TGTGCCAGCAGTGGTTTCGAGCAGTTCTTC
>-|TRBJ2-7|TRBD1|TRBV10-3
CAISGTGIGSYEQYF
TGTGCCATCAGTGGGACAGGGATAGGATCCTACGAGCAGTACTTC
>-|TRBJ2-7|TRBD2|TRBV20-1
CSAAVSGINEQYF
TGCAGTGCCGCAGTCAGCGGGATAAACGAGCAGTACTTC
>-|TRBJ2-3|TRBD2|TRBV6-4
CAIFSGTRTDTQYF
TGTGCCATCTTTAGCGGGACTCGCACAGATACGCAGTATTTT
>-|TRBJ1-1|-|TRBV4-2
CASSQDSGTEAFF
TGTGCCAGCAGCCAAGATAGTGGTACTGAAGCTTTCTTT
>-|TRBJ1-4|TRBD1|TRBV13
CASSLQGGQGNEKLFF
TGTGCCAGCAGCTTACAGGGGGGACAGGGGAATGAAAAACTGTTTTTT
>-|TRBJ2-7|TRBD1|TRBV29-1
CSVTTGEVYEQYF
TGCAGCGTTACGACAGGGGAGGTCTACGAGCAGTACTTC
>-|TRBJ1-1|-|TRBV7-8
CASSLVPMNTEAFF
TGTGCCAGCAGCTTAGTCCCTATGAACACTGAAGCTTTCTTT
>-|TRBJ2-1|TRBD2|TRBV13
CASSLSSGRDQFF
TGTGCCAGCAGCTTATCTAGCGGGAGAGATCAGTTCTTC
>once|TRBJ2-4|-|TRBV10-3
CAISETGPKNIQYF
TGTGCCATCAGTGAAACGGGCCCAAAAAACATTCAGTACTTC
>-|TRBJ2-3|-|TRBV25-1
CASSEFGEDTDTQYF
TGTGCCAGCAGTGAATTCGGGGAGGACACAGATACGCAGTATTTT
>-|TRBJ2-1|-|TRBV9
CASSVSSTNEQFF
TGTGCCAGCAGCGTGAGTAGCACTAATGAGCAGTTCTTC
>once|TRBJ2-1|TRBD2|TRBV11-2
CASSLGRSSGYYNEQFF
TGTGCCAGCAGCTTAGGACGCTCTAGCGGCTATTACAATGAGCAGTTCTTC
>-|TRBJ1-2|-|TRBV11-2
CASSLDFAGSNYGYTF
TGTGCCAGCAGCTTAGATTTCGCAGGATCCAACTATGGCTACACCTTC
>-|TRBJ2-1|TRBD2|TRBV3-1
CASSQDPGMKTSGLYNEQFF
TGTGCCAGCAGCCAAGATCCCGGGATGAAGACTAGCGGGCTTTACAATGAGCAGTTCTTC
>-|TRBJ2-7|-|TRBV10-3
CATWGRESEQYF
TGTGCCACCTGGGGGCGTGAGTCCGAGCAGTACTTC
>-|TRBJ1-1|-|TRBV9
CASSASGVAFF
TGTGCCAGCAGCGCTTCAGGCGTTGCTTTCTTT
>-|TRBJ2-5|TRBD1|TRBV7-9
CASSQQGEGYQETQYF
TGTGCCAGCAGCCAACAGGGGGAAGGGTACCAAGAGACCCAGTACTTC
>-|TRBJ1-2|TRBD1|TRBV29-1
CSAETGLYGYTF
TGCAGCGCTGAGACAGGGCTTTATGGCTACACCTTC
>-|TRBJ2-7|-|TRBV5-8
CASSSNDRIYEQYF
TGTGCCAGCAGCTCGAATGACAGGATCTACGAGCAGTACTTC
>-|TRBJ2-1|TRBD2|TRBV27
CASLPGSGSREQFF
TGTGCCAGCCTACCAGGTAGCGGGAGCCGTGAGCAGTTCTTC
>-|TRBJ2-5|TRBD2|TRBV27
CASSPGTSLKETQYF
TGTGCCAGCAGTCCCGGGACTAGCTTGAAGGAGACCCAGTACTTC
>-|TRBJ2-5|-|TRBV9
CASTPETGQETQYF
TGTGCCAGCACCCCAGAGACAGGCCAAGAGACCCAGTACTTC
>-|TRBJ1-1|-|TRBV27
CASSRQRPDTEAFF
TGTGCCAGCAGCAGACAGCGTCCAGACACTGAAGCTTTCTTT
>-|TRBJ1-1|-|TRBV12-3/TRBV12-4
CASSRTGARGEAFF
TGTGCCAGCAGTCGAACGGGGGCGCGGGGTGAAGCTTTCTTT
>-|TRBJ1-5|-|TRBV4-1
CASSQQLGPQHF
TGCGCCAGCAGCCAACAGTTAGGACCCCAGCATTTT
>once|TRBJ1-5|-|TRBV28
CAGRTYNQPQHF
TGTGCCGGACGCACCTACAATCAGCCCCAGCATTTT
>once|TRBJ2-1|TRBD2|TRBV19
CASSIIGTSGIGSEQFF
TGTGCCAGTAGTATAATCGGGACTAGCGGGATCGGGAGTGAGCAGTTCTTC
>-|TRBJ1-2|-|TRBV29-1
CSVFDREADQLYGYTF
TGCAGCGTCTTCGACCGGGAAGCGGATCAGCTCTATGGCTACACCTTC
>-|TRBJ1-1|-|TRBV5-1
CASSPPDGRVGEAFF
TGCGCCAGCAGCCCCCCTGATGGCCGCGTGGGTGAAGCTTTCTTT
>-|TRBJ2-3|TRBD2|TRBV3-1
CASSRGLAGGARTDTQYF
TGTGCCAGCAGCCGCGGACTAGCGGGAGGCGCAAGAACAGATACGCAGTATTTT
>-|TRBJ1-1|-|TRBV27
CASSPRMGAEAFF
TGTGCCAGCAGTCCCCGGATGGGGGCTGAAGCTTTCTTT
>-|TRBJ2-2|TRBD2|TRBV20-1
CSARDGLAGSTGELFF
TGCAGTGCTAGAGATGGACTAGCGGGAAGCACCGGGGAGCTGTTTTTT
>-|TRBJ2-3|-|TRBV9
CASSATLANTQYF
TGTGCCAGCAGCGCCACCCTAGCGAACACGCAGTATTTT
>-|TRBJ2-7|TRBD2|TRBV4-1
CASSRGLAGRSYEQYF
TGCGCCAGCAGCCGGGGACTAGCGGGACGTTCCTACGAGCAGTACTTC
>-|TRBJ2-5|-|TRBV7-8
CASSPGGGVQETQYF
TGTGCCAGCAGCCCCGGGGGTGGGGTCCAAGAGACCCAGTACTTC
>-|TRBJ2-2|-|TRBV9
CASSDHRVDGELFF
TGTGCCAGCAGCGACCACAGGGTAGACGGGGAGCTGTTTTTT
>-|TRBJ2-7|TRBD1|TRBV4-1
CASSQGTGYYEQYF
TGCGCCAGCAGCCAGGGGACAGGCTACTACGAGCAGTACTTC
>-|TRBJ2-7|-|TRBV4-1
CASSLGSSLEQYF
TGCGCCAGCAGCCTGGGGAGCTCTCTCGAGCAGTACTTC
>-|TRBJ2-5|-|TRBV5-4
CATGTTFQETQYF
TGTGCCACCGGGACAACTTTCCAAGAGACCCAGTACTTC
>-|TRBJ2-7|-|TRBV29-1
CSAAWNQRPYEQYF
TGCAGCGCTGCATGGAACCAACGGCCCTACGAGCAGTACTTC
>-|TRBJ2-7|-|TRBV7-9
CASSVLGSGDYEQYF
TGTGCCAGCAGCGTTCTGGGTAGCGGAGACTACGAGCAGTACTTC
>-|TRBJ2-3|-|TRBV28
CASGEWVDTQYF
TGTGCCAGCGGGGAGTGGGTAGATACGCAGTATTTT
>-|TRBJ2-1|-|TRBV29-1
CSVEDRSLSSYNEQFF
TGCAGCGTTGAAGATCGTTCCCTTAGCTCCTACAATGAGCAGTTCTTC